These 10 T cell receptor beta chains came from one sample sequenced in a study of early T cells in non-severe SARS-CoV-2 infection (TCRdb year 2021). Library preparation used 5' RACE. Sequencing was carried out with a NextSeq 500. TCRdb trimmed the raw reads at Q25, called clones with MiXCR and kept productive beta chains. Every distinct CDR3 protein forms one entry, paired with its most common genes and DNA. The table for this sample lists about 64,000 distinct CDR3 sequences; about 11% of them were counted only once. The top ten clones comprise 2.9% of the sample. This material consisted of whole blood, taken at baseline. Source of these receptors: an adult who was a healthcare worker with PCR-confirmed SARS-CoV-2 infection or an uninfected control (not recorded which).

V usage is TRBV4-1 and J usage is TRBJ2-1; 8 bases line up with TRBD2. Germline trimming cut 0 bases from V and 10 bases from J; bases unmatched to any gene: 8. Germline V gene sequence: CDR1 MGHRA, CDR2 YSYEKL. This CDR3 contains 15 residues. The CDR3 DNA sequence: TGCGCCAGCAGCCAAGATATTGGGACTAGGTGGGAGCAGTTCTTC. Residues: CASSQDIGTRWEQFF.

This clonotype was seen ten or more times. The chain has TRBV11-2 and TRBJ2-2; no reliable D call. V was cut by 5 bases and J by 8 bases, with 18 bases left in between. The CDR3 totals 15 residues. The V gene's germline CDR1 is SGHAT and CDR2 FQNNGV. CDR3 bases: TGTGCCAGCAGCGGGAATCATTGGGATGTGGGGGAGCTGTTTTTT. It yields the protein CASSGNHWDVGELFF.

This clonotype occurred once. The CDR3 DNA is TGCAGTGCGGGGACAGGAACTTTCTTT. Residues: CSAGTGTFF. The chain combines TRBV20-1 with TRBJ1-1, with 8 bases aligning to TRBD1. CDR1 is DFQATT, CDR2 SNEGSKA, per germline (reference sequence). This CDR3 has 9 residues. Trimming cost V 6 bases and J 12 bases; bases outside gene matches: 3.

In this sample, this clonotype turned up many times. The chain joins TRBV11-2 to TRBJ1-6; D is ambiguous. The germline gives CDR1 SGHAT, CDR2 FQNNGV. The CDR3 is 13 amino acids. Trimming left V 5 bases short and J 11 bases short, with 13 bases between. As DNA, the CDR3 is TGTGCCAGCAGCCGCGTGGCAGCGACACCCCTCCACTTT. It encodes CASSRVAATPLHF.

The CDR3 protein is CSGSNRASGNTIYF. The CDR3 bases are TGCAGTGGATCAAACAGGGCTTCTGGAAACACCATATATTTT. V usage is TRBV20-1 and J usage is TRBJ1-3, with a weak D call TRBD1 (6 bases). Germline values: CDR1 DFQATT, CDR2 SNEGSKA (reference sequence). This CDR3 is built from 14 residues. Deletions cut 7 bases from V and 1 base from J, with 14 bases between.

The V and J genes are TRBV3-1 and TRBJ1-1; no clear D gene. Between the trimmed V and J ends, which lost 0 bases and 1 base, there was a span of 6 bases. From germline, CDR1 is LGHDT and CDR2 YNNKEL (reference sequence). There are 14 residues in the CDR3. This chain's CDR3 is CASSQESSNTEAFF. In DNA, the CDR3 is TGTGCCAGCAGCCAAGAAAGCTCGAACACTGAAGCTTTCTTT.

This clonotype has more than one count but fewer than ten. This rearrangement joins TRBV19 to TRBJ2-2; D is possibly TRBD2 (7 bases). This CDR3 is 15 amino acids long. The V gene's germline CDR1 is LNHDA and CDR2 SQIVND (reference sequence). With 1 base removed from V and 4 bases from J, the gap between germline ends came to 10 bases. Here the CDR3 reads CASSIGGGPTGELFF. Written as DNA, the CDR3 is TGTGCCAGTAGTATAGGCGGGGGCCCCACCGGGGAGCTGTTTTTT.

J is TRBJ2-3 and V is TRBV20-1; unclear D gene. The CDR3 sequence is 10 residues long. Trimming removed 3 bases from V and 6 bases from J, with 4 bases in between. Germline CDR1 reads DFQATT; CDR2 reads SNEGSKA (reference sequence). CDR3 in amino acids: CSARWDTQYF. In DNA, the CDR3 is TGCAGTGCTAGGTGGGATACGCAGTATTTT.

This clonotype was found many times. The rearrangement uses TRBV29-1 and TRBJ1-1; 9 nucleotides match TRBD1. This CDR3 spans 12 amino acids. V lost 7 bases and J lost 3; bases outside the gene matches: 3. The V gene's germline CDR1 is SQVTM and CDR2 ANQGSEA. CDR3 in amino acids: CSARQGDTEAFF. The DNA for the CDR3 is TGCAGCGCGAGACAGGGGGACACTGAAGCTTTCTTT.

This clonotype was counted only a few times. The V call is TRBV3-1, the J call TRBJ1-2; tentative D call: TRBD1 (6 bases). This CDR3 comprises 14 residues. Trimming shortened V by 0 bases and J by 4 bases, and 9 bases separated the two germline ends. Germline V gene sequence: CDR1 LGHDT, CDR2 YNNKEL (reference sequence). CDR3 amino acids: CASSQDRGGYGYTF. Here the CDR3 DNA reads TGTGCCAGCAGCCAAGACAGGGGCGGCTATGGCTACACCTTC.